One sample yielded the 10 T cell receptor beta chains listed below, sequenced in a study of human T cells and chemical hapten exposure. As for time point: patch test 1, 2 weeks after DPC sensitization. Documented treatment: therapeutic diphenylcyclopropenone sensitization with weekly scalp DPC. TCRdb re-called the RACE reads with MiXCR, one entry per CDR3 protein. This table has about 81,000 distinct CDR3 sequences, roughly 7.2% appearing once. The sequences come from whole blood, collected in connection with sensitization to the hapten diphenylcyclopropenone (DPC). Receptor source: a woman aged 25 to 45 with alopecia areata. Some clones in this sample may be carry-over from other donors' samples.

The rearrangement links TRBV28 to TRBJ2-3; TRBD2 agrees at 7 bases. The junction had 8 bases not matched to a gene; V was cut back by 5 bases and J by 6 bases. Per germline, CDR1 MDHEN and CDR2 SYDVKM. The CDR3 has 14 amino acids. CDR3 DNA sequence: TGTGCCAGCAGTCCAGCGGGGCCGGAGGATACGCAGTATTTT. The encoded protein is CASSPAGPEDTQYF.

At least ten counts were recorded for this clonotype. The chain has TRBV3-1 and TRBJ2-1; 9 bases line up with TRBD1. The CDR3 is 15 amino acids. J gave up 2 bases and V 6 bases, and 5 bases lay outside the gene matches. CDR1 and CDR2 from the germline V gene are LGHDT and YNNKEL (reference sequence). CDR3 residues: CASRPGQGPYNEQFF. CDR3 sequence (DNA): TGTGCCAGCAGACCGGGACAGGGTCCCTACAATGAGCAGTTCTTC.

This clonotype was picked up a small number of times. DNA for the CDR3: TGTGCCAGCAGCCAAGCCGGGGGCGGCTATGGCTACACCTTC. Its translation: CASSQAGGGYGYTF. The chain uses TRBV3-1 and TRBJ1-2; maybe TRBD1 (6 bases). The length of the CDR3 is 14 residues. Germline V CDR1 and CDR2: LGHDT, YNNKEL (reference sequence). Between the trimmed V and J ends, which lost 1 base and 4 bases, there was a span of 10 bases.

Remarks on this clonotype: The missing conserved phenylalanine or tryptophan at the end of this CDR3 makes a read error likely. The chain has TRBV10-2 and TRBJ2-7; 9 bases fit TRBD2. The V gene's germline CDR1 is WSHSY and CDR2 SAAADI. The CDR3 is 14 amino acids. V was pared by 6 bases and J by 4 bases, with 7 bases of the junction left unmatched. The CDR3, as DNA: TGCGCCAGCAGACCTAGCGGGGTGAGGTACGAGCAGTACCTC. Amino acid sequence: CASRPSGVRYEQYL.

Ten or more counts support this clonotype. The chain has TRBV7-7 and TRBJ1-1; TRBD1 matches 8 bases. Germline V gene lookup returns CDR1 SSHAT and CDR2 FNYEAQ (reference sequence). The CDR3 is 14 amino acids. V dropped 5 bases and J dropped 5; count of bases not matched to a gene: 7. The DNA of the CDR3 is TGTGCCAGCAGCCCCGGGACAGGCCTGACTGAAGCTTTCTTT. Amino acid sequence: CASSPGTGLTEAFF.

A few counts support this clonotype. The gene calls are TRBV7-2 and TRBJ1-2; D uncertain. V was pared by 5 bases and J by 7 bases, with 17 bases between. CDR3 length: 14 residues. Germline lookup yields CDR1 SGHTA and CDR2 FQGNSA. The CDR3 loop is CASSPERRVGGYTF. CDR3 nucleotides: TGTGCCAGCAGCCCCGAGCGGAGAGTAGGTGGCTACACCTTC.

This clonotype was picked up a small number of times. V gene TRBV5-1 combines with J gene TRBJ2-7; 11 bases fit TRBD1. There are 15 residues in the CDR3. The trim removed 6 bases at V and 5 bases at J, leaving 10 bases unmatched. Germline CDR1 reads SGHRS; CDR2 reads YFSETQ. CDR3 nucleotides: TGCGCCAGCAACCGGGGGGGACAGGGGGAACACGAGCAGTACTTC. Protein: CASNRGGQGEHEQYF. The whole variable domain, filled in from reference TRBV5-1 and TRBJ2-7, reads KAGVTQTPRYLIKTRGQQVTLSCSPISGHRSVSWYQQTPGQGLQFLFEYFSETQRNKGNFPGRFSGRQFSNSRSEMNVSTLELGDSALYLCASNRGGQGEHEQYFGPGTRLTVT.

The table lists this clonotype with a few counts. The chain carries TRBV7-9 and TRBJ2-7; 9 bases are a match to TRBD2. The CDR3 contains 18 residues. The germline CDR1 and CDR2 sequences are SEHNR and FQNEAQ (reference sequence). The ends lost 7 bases at V and 4 bases at J; junction bases unmatched: 20. The CDR3: CASTSDRMWASGTYEQYF. CDR3 coding DNA: TGTGCCAGCACCTCGGATCGGATGTGGGCTAGCGGGACTTACGAGCAGTACTTC.

This clonotype has only a few counts. The gene calls are TRBV29-1 and TRBJ1-2; TRBD1 aligns across 7 bases. The CDR3 consists of 12 residues. Germline V gene lookup returns CDR1 SQVTM and CDR2 ANQGSEA. V was clipped by 7 bases and J by 4 bases; unmatched bases: 6. The CDR3 loop is CSGAGGLYGYTF. The CDR3 bases are TGCAGCGGCGCAGGGGGGCTCTATGGCTACACCTTC.

The chain uses TRBV29-1 and TRBJ1-2; no firm D call. Trimming took 7 bases from V and 4 from J, leaving 10 bases between them. The CDR3 extends over 11 amino acids. Germline V gives CDR1 SQVTM, CDR2 ANQGSEA. This CDR3 is CSAVERYGYTF. The CDR3 DNA reads TGCAGCGCGGTGGAACGCTATGGCTACACCTTC.